The rows below give T cell receptor beta chains drawn from one sample of a study of T cells after yellow fever vaccination. TCRdb re-called the 5' RACE reads through MiXCR, storing one row per CDR3 protein. The data show 110,000 or so distinct CDR3 sequences, with around 7.2% seen just once and 2.5% to 3% held by the top ten. The sample consisted of CD4+ T cells sorted from PBMCs, taken around 45 days after the first yellow fever vaccination. These receptor sequences come from a man younger than 35 who received the YFV17D yellow fever vaccine. Both conserved end residues are trimmed from each CDR3.

TRBJ2-1 TRBV11-2 ASSFKQIQAGGPWYEQF
TRBJ2-3 TRBV4-3 ASSQTEGGGSDTQY
TRBJ2-2 TRBV7-3 ASSFQAGLGNTGELF
TRBJ2-5 TRBV6-2/TRBV6-3 ASSTPGSGDETQY
TRBJ1-1 TRBV7-9 ASSFLGLGAF
TRBJ2-1 TRBV7-3 ASSSTVGKYNEQF
TRBJ2-1 TRBV7-9 ASSLPRGVLGNEQF
TRBJ1-6 TRBV2 ASGRYSYNSPLH
TRBJ1-4 TRBV5-1 ASSLGQPEKLF
TRBJ1-4 TRBV4-1 ASSQVSGEKLF
TRBJ1-1 TRBV2 ASNVLGTEAF
TRBJ1-4 TRBV5-1 ASSLGPSTNEKLF
TRBJ2-3 TRBV12-3/TRBV12-4 ASRGGGADTQY
TRBJ2-3 TRBV7-9 ASTPGLHTDTQY
TRBJ2-1 TRBV10-2 ASMTTMRGTGLAVTYNEQF
TRBJ2-3 TRBV6-5 ASSSGLAGVSTDTQY
TRBJ2-2 TRBV5-1 ASSSGQGFTGELF
TRBJ1-4 TRBV7-2 ASSRTGSGEKLF
TRBJ2-2 TRBV5-1 ASLAGTNTGELF
TRBJ2-5 TRBV11-2 ASSLDLRGAGETQY
TRBJ1-2 TRBV6-1 ASSEMGIYGYT
TRBJ2-7 TRBV19 ASSTRHGSYEQY
TRBJ2-6 TRBV7-2 ASSLLGQGLSGANVLT
TRBJ1-1 TRBV12-3/TRBV12-4 ATRPGQGENEAF
TRBJ1-5 TRBV12-3/TRBV12-4 ASHPGYSNQPQH
TRBJ1-2 TRBV6-5 ASSYGGVQYGYT
TRBJ2-7 TRBV5-4 ASSLEVGGGQLRGQY
TRBJ1-4 TRBV7-2 ASSLFGQGEKLF
TRBJ2-2 TRBV11-2 ASTPVFRDRVNTGELF
TRBJ1-4 TRBV28 ASSSRDATNEKLF
TRBJ1-1 TRBV12-3/TRBV12-4 ASSLGGGTGSF
TRBJ2-5 TRBV5-4 ASSFTAGALETQY
TRBJ2-1 TRBV5-1 ASSLGTGSNEQF
TRBJ2-3 TRBV5-1 ASSSDPNTDTQY
TRBJ2-2 TRBV5-6 ASSSRDRVVTGELF
TRBJ2-2 TRBV7-9 ASEWTGGSGELF
TRBJ2-1 TRBV12-3/TRBV12-4 ASVRGGSYNEQF
TRBJ2-7 TRBV2 ASSASTSGSYEQY
TRBJ2-1 TRBV20-1 SARDAGTTGDEQF
TRBJ2-7 TRBV12-3/TRBV12-4 ASSFSGTGGEQY
TRBJ2-1 TRBV11-2 ASSRQGGNNEQF
TRBJ2-3 TRBV3-1 ATTQVSLRQAQGQY
TRBJ1-4 TRBV5-1 ASRFGDEKLF
TRBJ1-6 TRBV5-1 ASSQDRGQAYNSPLH
TRBJ1-1 TRBV5-1 ASSGGHADTEAF
TRBJ2-7 TRBV5-1 ASSLSGVAQY
TRBJ2-2 TRBV20-1 SARAGLANTGELF
TRBJ2-7 TRBV5-1 ASSLAGTRTYEQY
TRBJ2-1 TRBV7-9 ASSPVSASGEQF
TRBJ2-5 TRBV5-4 ASSSGPSTEVVTQY
TRBJ2-1 TRBV20-1 STLSGGARREQF
TRBJ1-1 TRBV18 ASSPNTQGGSAF